This TCR beta chain was captured in a study of OX40 agonist ivuxolimab in advanced cancers. Turning to the study itself: Patients in dose escalation had liver, melanoma, kidney or head and neck cancers. From about 23 to 85 years was the age range, with a mean of roughly 59 years, and 65% to 90% were male.

J lost 3 bases, V lost 5 bases, and 10 bases had no gene match. This CDR3 contains 16 residues. Germline CDR1 and CDR2: MDHEN and SYDVKM. TCRdb's copy holds only in-frame clones and misses some; the assay was immunoSEQ multiplex PCR. The sample gives roughly 30,000 clones, just under 90% of which show up once; around 30% is in the top ten. The cohort excluded patients with autoimmune disease history or systemic immunosuppression. The chain employs TRBV28 and TRBJ2-7; 10 bases line up with TRBD2. The specimen was CD4+ or CD8+ T cells sorted from blood, collected in a trial of the OX40 agonist ivuxolimab. The source is an adult with an advanced solid tumor such as melanoma, head and neck, liver or kidney cancer. CDR3 residues: CASSPLAGGKVYEQYF. CDR3 sequence (DNA): TGTGCCAGCAGTCCTTTAGCGGGAGGCAAAGTCTACGAGCAGTACTTC.